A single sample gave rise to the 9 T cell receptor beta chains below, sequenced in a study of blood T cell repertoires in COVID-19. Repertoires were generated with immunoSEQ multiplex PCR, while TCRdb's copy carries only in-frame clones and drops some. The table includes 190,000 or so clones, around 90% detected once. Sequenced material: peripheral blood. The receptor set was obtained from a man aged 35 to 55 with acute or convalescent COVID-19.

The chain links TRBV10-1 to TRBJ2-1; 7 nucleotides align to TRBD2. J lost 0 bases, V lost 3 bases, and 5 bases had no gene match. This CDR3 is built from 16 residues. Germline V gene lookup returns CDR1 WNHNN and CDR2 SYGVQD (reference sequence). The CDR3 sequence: CASSDGTTDSYNEQFF. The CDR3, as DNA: TGCGCCAGCAGTGACGGGACTACCGACTCCTACAATGAGCAGTTCTTC.

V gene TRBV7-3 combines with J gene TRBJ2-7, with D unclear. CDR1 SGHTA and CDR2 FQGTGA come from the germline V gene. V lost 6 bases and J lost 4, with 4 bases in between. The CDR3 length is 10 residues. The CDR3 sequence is CASSYYEQYF. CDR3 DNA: TGTGCCAGCAGTTATTACGAGCAGTACTTC.

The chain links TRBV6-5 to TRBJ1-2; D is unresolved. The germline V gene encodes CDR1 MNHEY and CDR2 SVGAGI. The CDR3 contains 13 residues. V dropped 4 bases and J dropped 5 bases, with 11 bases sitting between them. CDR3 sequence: CASSSLLGYGYTF. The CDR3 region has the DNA TGTGCCAGCAGTTCGCTTCTAGGTTATGGCTACACCTTC.

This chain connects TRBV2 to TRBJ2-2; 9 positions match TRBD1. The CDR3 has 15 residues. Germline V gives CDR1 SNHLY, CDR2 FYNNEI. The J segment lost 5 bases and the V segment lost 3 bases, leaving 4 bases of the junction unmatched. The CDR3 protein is CASSERQGGTGELFF. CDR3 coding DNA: TGTGCCAGCAGTGAGAGACAGGGGGGTACCGGGGAGCTGTTTTTT.

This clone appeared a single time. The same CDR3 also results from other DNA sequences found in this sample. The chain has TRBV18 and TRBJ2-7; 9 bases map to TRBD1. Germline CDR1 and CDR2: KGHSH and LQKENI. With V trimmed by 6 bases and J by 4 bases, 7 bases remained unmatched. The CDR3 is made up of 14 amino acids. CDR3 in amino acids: CASSPRQGGYEQYF. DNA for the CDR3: TGTGCCAGCTCCCCCCGACAGGGGGGATACGAGCAGTACTTC.

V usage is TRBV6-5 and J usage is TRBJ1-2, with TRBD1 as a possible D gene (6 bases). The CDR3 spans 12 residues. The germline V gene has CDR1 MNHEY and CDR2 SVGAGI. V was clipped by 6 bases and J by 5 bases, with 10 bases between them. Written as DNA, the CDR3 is TGTGCCAGCAGCCCACAGGGATATGGCTACACCTTC. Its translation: CASSPQGYGYTF.

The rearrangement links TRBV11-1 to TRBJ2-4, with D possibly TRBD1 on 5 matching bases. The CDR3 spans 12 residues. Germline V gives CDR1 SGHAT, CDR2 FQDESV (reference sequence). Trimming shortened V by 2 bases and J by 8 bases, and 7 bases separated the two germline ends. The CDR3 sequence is CASSLIGDIQYF. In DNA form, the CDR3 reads TGTGCCAGCAGCTTAATAGGGGACATTCAGTACTTC.

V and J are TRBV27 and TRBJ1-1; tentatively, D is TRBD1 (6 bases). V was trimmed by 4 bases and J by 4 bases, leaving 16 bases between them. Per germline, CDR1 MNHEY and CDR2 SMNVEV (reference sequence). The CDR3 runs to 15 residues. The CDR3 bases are TGTGCCAGCAGTTCGCTCCACAGGGAGGGCACTGAAGCTTTCTTT. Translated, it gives CASSSLHREGTEAFF.

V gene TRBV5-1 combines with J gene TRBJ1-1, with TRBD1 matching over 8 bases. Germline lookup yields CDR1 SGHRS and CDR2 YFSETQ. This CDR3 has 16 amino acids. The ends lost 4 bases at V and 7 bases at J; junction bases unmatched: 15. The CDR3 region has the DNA TGCGCCAGCAGCGCCGCCGGGACAGGAAGTCTCAGTGAAGCTTTCTTT. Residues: CASSAAGTGSLSEAFF.